This section outlines one TCR beta chain sequence together with its context. For CDR3 and TCR beta VDJ profiling, genomic DNA was the template used. TCRdb fed the reads into MiXCR, producing one record per CDR3 protein. The sample has some 120,000 distinct CDR3 sequences, over 55% seen once. The data derive from a study of CD8+CD57+ T cells in acquired aplastic anemia. Study-level background: Sorted CD4+ and CD8+ cell DNA averaged about 3 ug.

Patients included in sequencing had previously demonstrated CD8+CD57+ cell expansion by flow cytometry. Blood sampling was performed on the patients, and none of them had received therapy by then. The CDR3 runs 13 residues. Germline V CDR1 and CDR2: ENHRY, SYGVKD. V lost 11 bases and J lost 3; bases outside the gene matches: 9. V is TRBV10-3 and J is TRBJ1-2; 7 bases line up with TRBD1. The TCR comes from a human donor with aplastic anemia. Sequencing was done on a sample of sorted CD4+, CD8+, or CD8+CD57+ T cells (not recorded which) from PBMCs. In DNA form, the CDR3 reads TGTGCCCTCGGCGGAGACAGGGACTATGGCTACACCTTC. It encodes CALGGDRDYGYTF.